The 29 T cell receptor beta chains below all came from one sample that was sequenced in a study of shared clonotypes between healthy human individuals. TCRdb keeps only in-frame clones here, not all; method: immunoSEQ multiplex PCR. The table records approximately 400,000 clones, around 96% of them present only once. Sample: memory CD8+ T cells sorted from blood. This sample's subset: CD45RO+ cells pooled with CCR7-negative TemRA cells. These receptors originate from a man aged 30 to 39 in good health.

The chain recombines TRBV7-9 with TRBJ2-7; 10 bases fit TRBD1. Germline V CDR1 and CDR2: SEHNR, FQNEAQ (reference sequence). Trimming removed 5 bases from V and 5 bases from J; junction bases left unmatched: 12. The CDR3 totals 16 residues. CDR3: CASSPEPGTGDNEQYF. The CDR3 nucleotides are TGTGCCAGCAGCCCCGAACCCGGGACAGGGGACAACGAGCAGTACTTC.

This chain joins TRBV28 and TRBJ2-3; D is tentatively TRBD1 or TRBD2 (5 bases each). This CDR3 has 15 amino acids. V was trimmed by 3 bases and J by 5 bases, leaving 15 bases between them. Germline V gives CDR1 MDHEN, CDR2 SYDVKM. The CDR3 spells CASSFRAGKRDTQYF. The DNA for the CDR3 is TGTGCCAGCAGTTTCAGGGCCGGGAAGAGAGATACGCAGTATTTT.

The V call is TRBV5-6, the J call TRBJ2-7; a possible D gene is TRBD1 (5 bases). The germline V gene has CDR1 SGHDT and CDR2 YYEEEE. V was cut by 0 bases and J by 2 bases, with 9 bases left in between. This CDR3 is built from 14 residues. The CDR3 region is CASSLGQKTYEQYF. The CDR3 bases are TGTGCCAGCAGCTTGGGACAGAAAACCTACGAGCAGTACTTC.

The gene calls are TRBV5-4 and TRBJ2-3; D is perhaps TRBD2 (6 bases). The CDR3 sequence is 13 residues long. V lost 2 bases to trimming and J lost 5 bases, with 9 bases between them. Looked up from germline, CDR1 is SGHNT and CDR2 is YYREEE (reference sequence). This CDR3 is CASSLSAGDTQYF. The CDR3 DNA sequence: TGTGCCAGCAGCTTATCAGCGGGAGATACGCAGTATTTT.

CDR3 in DNA: TGTGCCAGCAGTTACTCGCGTCTTTATGAGCAGTTCTTC. It encodes CASSYSRLYEQFF. This rearrangement joins TRBV6-5 to TRBJ2-1; no definite D call. The V and J ends lost 0 bases and 8 bases respectively, with 8 bases between them. The CDR3 loop spans 13 amino acids. Per the germline V gene, CDR1 is MNHEY and CDR2 is SVGAGI.

This chain connects TRBV7-9 to TRBJ2-1, with D perhaps matching TRBD2 (5 bases). CDR1 SEHNR and CDR2 FQNEAQ come from the germline V gene (reference sequence). V was shortened by 1 base and J by 0 bases, with 13 bases between the two germline ends. This CDR3 is built from 17 residues. The CDR3 DNA is TGTGCCAGCAGCTTAGTTTTTCGCGGGTACTCCTACAATGAGCAGTTCTTC. Translation: CASSLVFRGYSYNEQFF. The full variable domain, in which reference TRBV7-9 and TRBJ2-1 provide the parts outside the CDR3, is DTGVSQNPRHKITKRGQNVTFRCDPISEHNRLYWYRQTLGQGPEFLTYFQNEAQLEKSRLLSDRFSAERPKGSFSTLEIQRTEQGDSAMYLCASSLVFRGYSYNEQFFGPGTRLTVL.

This clone has a single count. This sequence joins TRBV7-3 and TRBJ2-5, with TRBD1 as a possible D gene (5 bases). Trimming cost V 5 bases and J 3 bases, with 13 bases left between them. Germline-derived CDR1 and CDR2 are SGHTA and FQGTGA. The CDR3 has 14 residues. The CDR3 DNA reads TGTGCCAGCAGCCCAAGGGGCAGAGAAGAGACCCAGTACTTC. The encoded protein is CASSPRGREETQYF.

The chain combines TRBV10-3 with TRBJ2-4; 9 nucleotides line up with TRBD1. The J segment lost 1 base and the V segment lost 10 bases, leaving 5 bases of the junction unmatched. Germline V gene sequence: CDR1 ENHRY, CDR2 SYGVKD. The CDR3 sequence is 14 residues long. The CDR3 nucleotides read TGTGCCACCCGGACAGGGGCGGCCAAAAACATTCAGTACTTC. Amino acid sequence: CATRTGAAKNIQYF.

The CDR3 region has the DNA TGTGCCAGCAGTGAACCGGCGAACTATGGCTACACCTTC. Translation gives CASSEPANYGYTF. The rearrangement uses TRBV2 and TRBJ1-2; D remains ambiguous. CDR3 length: 13 residues. Germline lookup yields CDR1 SNHLY and CDR2 FYNNEI. V lost 2 bases to trimming and J lost 2 bases, with 6 bases between them.

The chain carries TRBV28 and TRBJ2-7, with 7 nucleotides matching TRBD1. Unmatched junction bases numbered 10, after V lost 7 bases and J lost 1 base. The CDR3 has 15 amino acids. The germline CDR1 and CDR2 sequences are MDHEN and SYDVKM. CDR3 DNA: TGTGCCAGCACCAGTTACAGGGACAGATCCTACGAGCAGTACTTC. It is translated as CASTSYRDRSYEQYF.

The chain joins TRBV10-3 to TRBJ2-2; 8 bases are shared with TRBD2. This CDR3 is 17 amino acids long. V was clipped by 0 bases and J by 5 bases; unmatched bases: 8. Germline loops: CDR1 ENHRY, CDR2 SYGVKD. Here the CDR3 reads CAISESTGGPKTGELFF. CDR3 nucleotide sequence: TGTGCCATCAGTGAGTCTACGGGAGGGCCAAAAACCGGGGAGCTGTTTTTT.

The V call is TRBV14, the J call TRBJ2-6; D call uncertain. There are 14 residues in the CDR3. V lost 4 bases and J lost 0, with 4 bases in between. Germline V gene data show CDR1 as SGHDN and CDR2 as FVKESK. CDR3 DNA: TGTGCCAGCAGCCGACACTCTGGGGCCAACGTCCTGACTTTC. It encodes CASSRHSGANVLTF.

The CDR3 loop is CASRLGTGSDTEAFF. The CDR3, as DNA: TGTGCAAGTCGCTTGGGGACAGGGAGCGACACTGAAGCTTTCTTT. The gene calls are TRBV12-2 and TRBJ1-1; no DNA check was done on the table's D call, TRBD1. TRBV12-2 is recorded as a pseudogene. This CDR3 has 15 amino acids.

The rearrangement joins TRBV4-2 to TRBJ2-5; D gene unclear. Trimming took 1 base from V and 4 from J, leaving 10 bases between them. The CDR3 covers 14 residues. Germline V gene lookup returns CDR1 LGHNA and CDR2 YNFKEQ. CDR3 loop: CASSQVDGRETQYF. The CDR3 region has the DNA TGTGCCAGCAGCCAAGTTGATGGGCGAGAGACCCAGTACTTC.

V gene TRBV5-4 combines with J gene TRBJ2-1; TRBD2 might be the D (6 bases). Trimming stripped 4 bases from V and 5 bases from J, with 10 bases between. The germline V gene encodes CDR1 SGHNT and CDR2 YYREEE (reference sequence). The CDR3 spans 13 residues. The CDR3 here is CASSGTLDNEQFF. CDR3 DNA: TGTGCCAGCAGCGGGACTCTCGACAATGAGCAGTTCTTC.

The chain joins TRBV28 to TRBJ2-7, with 12 bases identical to TRBD2. The CDR3 consists of 18 residues. Germline loops: CDR1 MDHEN, CDR2 SYDVKM. V trimming: 5 bases; J trimming: 5 bases; junction bases outside the gene matches: 16. The CDR3, as DNA: TGTGCCAGCAGTCCTACATTTTCTCCACTAGCGGGAGGCCACGAGCAGTACTTC. This sequence encodes CASSPTFSPLAGGHEQYF.

The chain recombines TRBV6-1 with TRBJ2-7; D perhaps matches TRBD1 (5 bases). Germline CDR1 reads MNHNS; CDR2 reads SASEGT. CDR3 length: 13 residues. V dropped 6 bases and J dropped 1 base, with 10 bases sitting between them. DNA for the CDR3: TGTGCCAGCAGCCCCAGGGATTCCTACGAGCAGTACTTC. It encodes CASSPRDSYEQYF.

The chain combines TRBV28 with TRBJ1-5, with a possible D match to TRBD1 (5 bases). Germline loops: CDR1 MDHEN, CDR2 SYDVKM. The V and J ends lost 1 base and 3 bases respectively, with 13 bases between them. CDR3 length: 16 residues. CDR3 in amino acids: CASSLFRGSNNQPQHF. CDR3 nucleotide sequence: TGTGCCAGCAGTTTATTCCGGGGGTCTAACAATCAGCCCCAGCATTTT.

Written as DNA, the CDR3 is TGTGCCTGGTCCTCACGGAAGGGGAAGGGGACTAGCGGAGGGCCCACCGAGCAGTACTTC. Translated, it gives CAWSSRKGKGTSGGPTEQYF. The V call is TRBV30, the J call TRBJ2-7; 11 positions agree with TRBD2. V shed 5 bases and J 6 bases; nucleotides not matched to a gene: 27. The CDR3 sequence is 20 residues long. Germline values: CDR1 GTSNPN, CDR2 SVGIG (reference sequence). Supplemented by reference TRBV30 and TRBJ2-7, the full variable domain reads SQTIHQWPATLVQPVGSPLSLECTVEGTSNPNLYWYRQAAGRGLQLLFYSVGIGQISSEVPQNLSASRPQDRQFILSSKKLLLSDSGFYLCAWSSRKGKGTSGGPTEQYFGPGTRLTVT.

This chain joins TRBV5-1 and TRBJ2-7, with 8 positions matching TRBD1. The germline CDR1 and CDR2 sequences are SGHRS and YFSETQ. J gave up 3 bases and V 4 bases, and 12 bases lay outside the gene matches. This CDR3 has 16 residues. This CDR3 is CASSLIPGQAYYEQYF. CDR3 in DNA: TGCGCCAGCAGCCTCATACCGGGACAGGCCTACTACGAGCAGTACTTC.

The chain uses TRBV7-2 and TRBJ1-6; the D gene is possibly TRBD1 (5 bases). This CDR3 spans 16 amino acids. Per germline, CDR1 SGHTA and CDR2 FQGNSA. V was shortened by 5 bases and J by 9 bases, with 20 bases between the two germline ends. The CDR3: CASSLTGGEAFSPLHF. The CDR3 DNA is TGTGCCAGCAGCCTCACTGGGGGGGAGGCCTTTTCACCCCTCCACTTT. Variable domain in full (rest from reference TRBV7-2 and TRBJ1-6): GAGVSQSPSNKVTEKGKDVELRCDPISGHTALYWYRQSLGQGLEFLIYFQGNSAPDKSGLPSDRFSAERTGGSVSTLTIQRTQQEDSAVYLCASSLTGGEAFSPLHFGNGTRLTVT.

This clone appeared once. The V gene is TRBV5-4, the J gene TRBJ1-1; D gene ambiguous. Germline values: CDR1 SGHNT, CDR2 YYREEE (reference sequence). The V and J ends lost 4 bases and 1 base respectively, with 11 bases between them. The CDR3 length is 14 residues. The CDR3 protein is CASSHGLENTEAFF. DNA of the CDR3: TGTGCCAGCAGCCATGGACTGGAGAACACTGAAGCTTTCTTT. The complete variable domain, with remaining parts taken from reference TRBV5-4 and TRBJ1-1, reads ETGVTQSPTHLIKTRGQQVTLRCSSQSGHNTVSWYQQALGQGPQFIFQYYREEENGRGNFPPRFSGLQFPNYSSELNVNALELDDSALYLCASSHGLENTEAFFGQGTRLTVV.

The chain combines TRBV7-9 with TRBJ2-5, with 16 bases aligning to TRBD2. Germline loops: CDR1 SEHNR, CDR2 FQNEAQ (reference sequence). Losses at the gene ends were 5 bases for V and 5 bases for J; bases not matched to a gene: 14. This CDR3 region has 19 residues. CDR3 protein: CASSRLTGTSGRAAETQYF. DNA for the CDR3: TGTGCCAGCAGCCGATTAACCGGGACTAGCGGGAGGGCGGCGGAGACCCAGTACTTC. The whole variable domain, filled in from reference TRBV7-9 and TRBJ2-5, reads DTGVSQNPRHKITKRGQNVTFRCDPISEHNRLYWYRQTLGQGPEFLTYFQNEAQLEKSRLLSDRFSAERPKGSFSTLEIQRTEQGDSAMYLCASSRLTGTSGRAAETQYFGPGTRLLVL.

This chain connects TRBV5-1 to TRBJ2-1, with D tentatively TRBD2 (6 bases). The germline gives CDR1 SGHRS, CDR2 YFSETQ. Trimming removed 5 bases from V and 7 bases from J, with 19 bases in between. This CDR3 spans 15 amino acids. CDR3 nucleotide sequence: TGCGCCAGCAGGGGTCTCGCGGGAATGGGGAATGAGCAGTTCTTC. Protein: CASRGLAGMGNEQFF.

The chain carries TRBV29-1 and TRBJ2-2, with D possibly matching TRBD1 (6 bases). V was clipped by 6 bases and J by 3 bases, with 11 bases between them. The germline V gene has CDR1 SQVTM and CDR2 ANQGSEA. This CDR3 has 13 amino acids. In nucleotides, the CDR3 is TGCAGCGTGGACAGTTCTCACACCGGGGAGCTGTTTTTT. Translation gives CSVDSSHTGELFF.

This rearrangement joins TRBV2 to TRBJ2-3, with D unclear. The V gene's germline CDR1 is SNHLY and CDR2 FYNNEI. The length of the CDR3 is 12 residues. V was shortened by 0 bases and J by 7 bases, with 5 bases between the two germline ends. DNA of the CDR3: TGTGCCAGCAGTGAAGCGGAGTATACGCAGTATTTT. Its protein is CASSEAEYTQYF.

Details on this clone: The sample contains more than one DNA sequence encoding this CDR3. CDR3: CASSPNTEAFF. CDR3 in DNA: TGTGCCAGTTCCCCGAACACTGAAGCTTTCTTT. The chain couples TRBV28 to TRBJ1-1; no reliable D call. The V end lost 9 bases, the J end lost 1 base, and 6 bases lay between the germline ends. CDR3 length equals 11 residues. CDR1 and CDR2 (germline): MDHEN, SYDVKM.

The gene calls are TRBV7-9 and TRBJ2-7; either TRBD1 or TRBD2 may supply D (5 bases each). Germline CDR1 reads SEHNR; CDR2 reads FQNEAQ (reference sequence). The CDR3 consists of 16 residues. V was pared by 3 bases and J by 2 bases, with 17 bases between. In nucleotides, the CDR3 is TGTGCCAGCAGCTTTACTCTCGGGACGGGTACCTACGAGCAGTACTTC. Its translation: CASSFTLGTGTYEQYF.

A note on this clone: The junction differs from germline at one of its ends, possibly a read error. CDR3: CASSVALLPSYEQYF. The CDR3 coding sequence is TGTGCCAGCAGCGTAGCCCTACTCCCCTCCTACGAGCAGTACTTC. The V and J genes are TRBV11-1 and TRBJ2-7; D is undetermined. The CDR3 loop spans 15 amino acids. Germline V CDR1 and CDR2: SGHAT, FQDESV (reference sequence).